The 26 T cell receptor beta chains listed next were all sequenced from one sample in a study of CXCR3-negative and CXCR3-positive naive CD8 T cells. Researchers prepared the TRB cDNA libraries using 5' RACE with UMI labels. From its re-call of the 5' RACE reads, TCRdb lists each CDR3 protein once, without DNA. The sample shows over 35,000 distinct CDR3 sequences, and about 2.5% sits with its ten largest clones. The sequencing sample was made of naive CXCR3- CD8+ T cells from blood. The subset was: CD45RO-CCR7+CD27+CD95- naive CD8+ T cells lacking CXCR3 (TNR3-). These receptors originate from a human donor in good health. Some clones in this sample may be carry-over from other donors' samples.

This CDR3 is CASSQEWVGDTQYF. V and J are TRBV4-1 and TRBJ2-3. CDR3 length: 14 amino acids. Per germline, CDR1 MGHRA and CDR2 YSYEKL.

The chain carries TRBV7-9 and TRBJ1-1; without DNA, the TCRdb call of TRBD1 cannot be checked. The CDR3 is 13 amino acids. Germline V gene lookup returns CDR1 SEHNR and CDR2 FQNEAQ (reference sequence). CDR3 residues: CASNPRDKGEAFF.

This chain connects TRBV7-6 to TRBJ2-7. This CDR3 region has 13 residues. Germline CDR1 is SGHVS and CDR2 is FNYEAQ. The CDR3 here is CASSPGGILGQYF.

V is TRBV6-4 and J is TRBJ1-1. Germline values: CDR1 MRHNA, CDR2 SNTAGT. The CDR3 loop spans 13 amino acids. CDR3 amino acids: CASSAGDNTEAFF.

The chain combines TRBV5-5 with TRBJ2-7; the TCRdb call, TRBD1, lacks DNA for checking. CDR1 and CDR2 from the germline V gene are SGHKS and YYEKEE (reference sequence). This CDR3 is 14 amino acids long. The CDR3: CASSLGGSYYEQYF.

This chain uses TRBV6-2 or TRBV6-3 with TRBJ2-3; TCRdb indicates TRBD2, and absent DNA this call remains unverified. This CDR3 contains 11 residues. Germline assignment: CDR1 MNHEY and CDR2 SVGEGT. The chain's CDR3 is CASSEGATQYF.

The chain recombines TRBV7-9 with TRBJ1-2. The germline CDR1 and CDR2 sequences are SEHNR and FQNEAQ (reference sequence). The CDR3 runs to 13 residues. The CDR3 is CASSDSWVYGYTF.

The chain's CDR3 is CASSRAERPTTGELFF. The rearrangement uses TRBV7-9 and TRBJ2-2. This CDR3 has 16 amino acids. Germline CDR1 is SEHNR and CDR2 is FQNEAQ (reference sequence).

The chain is built from TRBV9 and TRBJ2-2. The CDR3 covers 14 residues. The germline CDR1 and CDR2 sequences are SGDLS and YYNGEE. CDR3 region: CASSGTGNTGELFF.

The gene calls are TRBV14 and TRBJ2-7; the D gene TCRdb calls, TRBD1, cannot be checked with no DNA. The CDR3 is 15 amino acids. Germline V gives CDR1 SGHDN, CDR2 FVKESK. The CDR3 loop is CASSHWDRGSHEQYF.

In terms of frequency, this clonotype is medium-sized. The chain is built from TRBV4-1 and TRBJ2-7. Looked up from germline, CDR1 is MGHRA and CDR2 is YSYEKL. The CDR3 spans 13 residues. The CDR3 protein is CASSQGRSYEQYF.

The rearrangement uses TRBV7-6 and TRBJ2-7; TCRdb lists TRBD1, though no DNA is available to test this call. The CDR3 has 14 residues. In germline, CDR1 is SGHVS, CDR2 FNYEAQ. CDR3 loop: CASSERDRLYEQYF. The entire variable domain, with the rest obtained from reference TRBV7-6 and TRBJ2-7, is as follows: GAGVSQSPRYKVTKRGQDVALRCDPISGHVSLYWYRQALGQGPEFLTYFNYEAQQDKSGLPNDRFSAERPEGSISTLTIQRTEQRDSAMYRCASSERDRLYEQYFGPGTRLTVT.

The rearrangement joins TRBV28 to TRBJ1-6. The length of the CDR3 is 16 residues. The germline gives CDR1 MDHEN, CDR2 SYDVKM. The chain's CDR3 is CASSFGPEDGNSPLHF.

The CDR3 loop reads CASRVFSPDTEAFF. V is TRBV28 and J is TRBJ1-1; checking the TCRdb D call of TRBD1 is not possible without DNA. Germline CDR1 is MDHEN and CDR2 is SYDVKM. The CDR3 loop spans 14 amino acids.

V is TRBV5-1 and J is TRBJ2-7; TCRdb selects TRBD1, and the lack of DNA leaves this call unchecked. Per germline, CDR1 SGHRS and CDR2 YFSETQ. The CDR3 totals 14 residues. The CDR3 sequence: CASHEGTGAPEQYF.

The chain employs TRBV7-2 and TRBJ2-7; TCRdb indicates TRBD2, and absent DNA this call remains unverified. This CDR3 has 14 residues. The V gene's germline CDR1 is SGHTA and CDR2 FQGNSA. The CDR3 here is CASSVGWDQPEQYF.

Considering frequency, this clonotype is medium-sized. The chain is built from TRBV4-3 and TRBJ1-5; the TRBD1 assignment by TCRdb is unverifiable without DNA. CDR3 length equals 14 residues. Looked up from germline, CDR1 is LGHNA and CDR2 is YSLEER. CDR3: CASSLDRGVQPQHF.

The gene calls are TRBV6-4 and TRBJ2-5; TCRdb picks TRBD1, but there is no DNA to check that call. Germline V gene sequence: CDR1 MRHNA, CDR2 SNTAGT. This CDR3 spans 15 amino acids. CDR3 loop: CASSDGPGGQETQYF.

The genes are TRBV5-1 and TRBJ2-3; without DNA, the TCRdb call of TRBD2 cannot be checked. This CDR3 has 17 amino acids. Germline CDR1 is SGHRS and CDR2 is YFSETQ. The CDR3 sequence: CASSPSPLRRGADTQYF. The whole variable domain, filled in from reference TRBV5-1 and TRBJ2-3, reads KAGVTQTPRYLIKTRGQQVTLSCSPISGHRSVSWYQQTPGQGLQFLFEYFSETQRNKGNFPGRFSGRQFSNSRSEMNVSTLELGDSALYLCASSPSPLRRGADTQYFGPGTRLTVL.

V gene TRBV28 combines with J gene TRBJ1-3; TCRdb gives TRBD1 as the D gene, but with no DNA this cannot be confirmed. CDR1 and CDR2 (germline): MDHEN, SYDVKM. CDR3 size: 16 residues. CDR3 residues: CASRPRGGASGNTIYF.

V and J are TRBV2 and TRBJ2-1; as DNA is missing, the TRBD2 call by TCRdb cannot be tested. The CDR3 extends over 14 amino acids. Per the germline V gene, CDR1 is SNHLY and CDR2 is FYNNEI. CDR3 region: CASIRRGGGNEQFF.

This chain connects TRBV7-9 to TRBJ2-1; TCRdb picks TRBD1, but there is no DNA to check that call. In germline, CDR1 is SEHNR, CDR2 FQNEAQ (reference sequence). CDR3 length: 15 residues. CDR3 protein: CASSLAEDSLNEQFF. The variable domain in full, completed from reference TRBV7-9 and TRBJ2-1, reads DTGVSQNPRHKITKRGQNVTFRCDPISEHNRLYWYRQTLGQGPEFLTYFQNEAQLEKSRLLSDRFSAERPKGSFSTLEIQRTEQGDSAMYLCASSLAEDSLNEQFFGPGTRLTVL.

The rearrangement uses TRBV24-1 and TRBJ2-1; checking the TCRdb D call of TRBD1 is not possible without DNA. The germline CDR1 and CDR2 sequences are KGHDR and SFDVKD. This CDR3 comprises 15 residues. The CDR3 loop reads CATSRGQSSYNEQFF.

The chain couples TRBV7-9 to TRBJ2-7; as DNA is missing, the TRBD2 call by TCRdb cannot be tested. The CDR3 is 14 amino acids. Germline CDR1 and CDR2: SEHNR and FQNEAQ (reference sequence). The CDR3 loop is CASSLPGGVYEQYF.

The chain is built from TRBV6-5 and TRBJ2-7; TCRdb calls TRBD2, which cannot be checked without DNA. CDR3 length: 15 residues. Germline-derived CDR1 and CDR2 are MNHEY and SVGAGI. CDR3 loop: CASSQPGLAPYEQYF.

This chain connects TRBV7-9 to TRBJ1-1; TCRdb reports TRBD1, a call that lacks DNA to check it against. This CDR3 has 14 residues. The germline V gene has CDR1 SEHNR and CDR2 FQNEAQ (reference sequence). The CDR3 is CASGWDSLNTEAFF.